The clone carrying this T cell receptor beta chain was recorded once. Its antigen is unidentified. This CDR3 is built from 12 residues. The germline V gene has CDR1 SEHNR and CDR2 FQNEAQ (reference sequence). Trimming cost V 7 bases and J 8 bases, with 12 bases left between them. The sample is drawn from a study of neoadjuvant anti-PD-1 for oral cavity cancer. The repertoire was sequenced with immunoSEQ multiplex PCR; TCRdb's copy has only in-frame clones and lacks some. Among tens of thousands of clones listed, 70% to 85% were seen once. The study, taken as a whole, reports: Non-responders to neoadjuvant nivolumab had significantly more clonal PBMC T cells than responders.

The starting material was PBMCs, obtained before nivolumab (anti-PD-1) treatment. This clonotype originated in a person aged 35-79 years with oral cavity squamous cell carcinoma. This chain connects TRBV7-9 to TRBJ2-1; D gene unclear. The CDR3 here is CASIPLGDEQFF. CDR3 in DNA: TGTGCCAGCATCCCTCTAGGAGATGAGCAGTTCTTC.